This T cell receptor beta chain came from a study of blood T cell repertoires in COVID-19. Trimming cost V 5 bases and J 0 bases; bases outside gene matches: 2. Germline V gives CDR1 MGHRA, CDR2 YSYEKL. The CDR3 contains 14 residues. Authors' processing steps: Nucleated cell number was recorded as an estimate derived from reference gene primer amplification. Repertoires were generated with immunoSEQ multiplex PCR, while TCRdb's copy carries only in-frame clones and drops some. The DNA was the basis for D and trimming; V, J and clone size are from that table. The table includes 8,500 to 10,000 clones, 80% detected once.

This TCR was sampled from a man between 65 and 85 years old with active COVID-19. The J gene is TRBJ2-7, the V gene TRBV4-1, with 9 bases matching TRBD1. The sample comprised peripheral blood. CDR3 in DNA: TGCGCCAGCAGCTCGACAGGGGGCTCCTACGAGCAGTACTTC. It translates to CASSSTGGSYEQYF.